This entry describes one T cell receptor beta chain. The length of the CDR3 is 15 residues. The V and J ends lost 5 bases and 2 bases, in that order; junction bases with no gene match: 8. Germline V gives CDR1 MNHEY, CDR2 SMNVEV (reference sequence). Original handling: From reference gene primer amplification, estimates of nucleated cell counts were derived. Some clones are missing from TCRdb's copy, which holds only in-frame ones; the method was immunoSEQ multiplex PCR. V and J calls and clone size are copied from that table; D and trimming were computed from the DNA. This sample has 150,000 to 200,000 clones, with roughly nine tenths found just once. These data belong to a study of blood T cell repertoires in COVID-19. Study at large: Acute and convalescent COVID-19 specimens originated in the United States, Italy and Spain. T cells, B-cell-depleted T cells, or PBMCs supplied cDNA or gDNA.

The source material was peripheral blood. This chain joins TRBV27 and TRBJ2-7; 8 bases match TRBD2. This TCR was sampled from a man in his fifties or sixties with acute or convalescent COVID-19. The DNA of the CDR3 is TGTGCCAGCAGTCCTACTGGGACTAGAACCTACGAGCAGTACTTC. It translates to CASSPTGTRTYEQYF.